These 26 T cell receptor beta chains were all obtained from the same sample, sequenced in a study of cytomegalovirus exposure and HLA in healthy donors. Primers for the PCR totalled 60 Vbeta and 13 Jbeta. Generated by immunoSEQ multiplex PCR, the TCRdb table keeps only in-frame clones and is missing some. Here the sample spans about 120,000 clones, 77% being singletons. Source material: PBMCs. The receptors here all came from a man younger than 35 in good health and CMV-seropositive.

This clone was seen a few times. The chain couples TRBV27 to TRBJ2-1; 12 bases are shared with TRBD2. Trimming took 3 bases from V and 4 from J; bases not matched to a gene: 7. This CDR3 contains 17 residues. Germline loops: CDR1 MNHEY, CDR2 SMNVEV (reference sequence). CDR3 coding DNA: TGTGCCAGCAGTTTGGATCGGACTAGCGGGAATTACAATGAGCAGTTCTTC. It specifies CASSLDRTSGNYNEQFF.

The chain links TRBV25-1 to TRBJ1-1; D remains unclear. This CDR3 has 17 amino acids. Deletions cut 0 bases from V and 5 bases from J, with 19 bases between. Germline V gene lookup returns CDR1 MGHDK and CDR2 SYGVNS. The CDR3 protein is CASSEYGLGGPQTEAFF. CDR3 nucleotide sequence: TGTGCCAGCAGTGAATATGGTTTGGGAGGGCCCCAAACTGAAGCTTTCTTT. Using reference TRBV25-1 and TRBJ1-1 for the parts outside the CDR3, the full variable domain is EADIYQTPRYLVIGTGKKITLECSQTMGHDKMYWYQQDPGMELHLIHYSYGVNSTEKGDLSSESTVSRIRTEHFPLTLESARPSHTSQYLCASSEYGLGGPQTEAFFGQGTRLTVV.

The chain has TRBV7-2 and TRBJ1-1, with unresolved D. The CDR3 spans 13 residues. The V gene's germline CDR1 is SGHTA and CDR2 FQGNSA. Trimming took off 3 bases at V and 0 bases at J, with 5 bases between the two ends. CDR3 sequence: CASSFRMNTEAFF. In DNA form, the CDR3 reads TGTGCCAGCAGCTTCAGAATGAACACTGAAGCTTTCTTT.

The CDR3 region is CASKGQYTEAFF. The CDR3 bases are TGTGCCAGCAAGGGACAGTACACTGAAGCTTTCTTT. V gene TRBV6-1 combines with J gene TRBJ1-1; TRBD1 agrees at 7 bases. The germline V gene has CDR1 MNHNS and CDR2 SASEGT. Germline trimming cut 7 bases from V and 3 bases from J; bases unmatched to any gene: 2. The CDR3 has 12 residues.

J is TRBJ1-4 and V is TRBV6-1, with 10 bases that match TRBD1. Germline CDR1 MNHNS, CDR2 SASEGT. The CDR3 contains 14 residues. The V gene end was trimmed by 5 bases and the J gene end by 8 bases; junction bases not matched to a gene: 5. CDR3 protein: CASSSTGGREKLFF. DNA of the CDR3: TGTGCCAGCAGTTCGACAGGGGGCAGGGAAAAACTGTTTTTT.

The chain couples TRBV19 to TRBJ2-2; D not resolved. Germline values: CDR1 LNHDA, CDR2 SQIVND (reference sequence). V shed 3 bases and J shed 0 bases, with 5 bases lying between them. The CDR3 runs 14 residues. The CDR3 is CASSIETNTGELFF. The CDR3 DNA follows: TGTGCCAGTAGTATTGAGACGAACACCGGGGAGCTGTTTTTT.

J is TRBJ1-2 and V is TRBV19, with D unclear. V was shortened by 1 base and J by 4 bases, with 10 bases between the two germline ends. The CDR3 has 14 amino acids. Germline V gives CDR1 LNHDA, CDR2 SQIVND (reference sequence). The CDR3 sequence is CASSIGGLGYGYTF. CDR3 in DNA: TGTGCCAGTAGTATAGGCGGGCTTGGCTATGGCTACACCTTC.

The chain joins TRBV5-1 to TRBJ2-5, with TRBD1 identical over 9 bases. The junction had 5 bases not matched to a gene; V was cut back by 6 bases and J by 5 bases. The CDR3 is made up of 13 amino acids. CDR1 and CDR2 from the germline V gene are SGHRS and YFSETQ. Written as DNA, the CDR3 is TGCGCCAGCACCAAGGACAGGGGTGAGACCCAGTACTTC. Its protein product is CASTKDRGETQYF.

This clone appeared a few times. In the same sample, other DNA sequences code for this CDR3. This chain joins TRBV11-3 and TRBJ2-1, with D hard to call. Germline CDR1 is SGHNT and CDR2 is YENEEA. The germline V and J ends were trimmed by 3 bases and 8 bases, with 11 bases remaining between them. The CDR3 totals 13 residues. CDR3 coding DNA: TGTGCCAGCAGCTTGAGCTTAGCTGATGAGCAGTTCTTC. Amino acid sequence: CASSLSLADEQFF.

J is TRBJ2-4 and V is TRBV4-1, with TRBD2 matching over 13 bases. Germline V lookup: CDR1 MGHRA, CDR2 YSYEKL. V shed 2 bases, J shed 0 bases, and the junction held 7 bases outside the gene matches. The CDR3 length is 19 residues. CDR3 nucleotide sequence: TGCGCCAGCAGCCAATCCGGGACTAGCGGGGCCCCAGCCAAAAACATTCAGTACTTC. This encodes CASSQSGTSGAPAKNIQYF.

This chain links TRBV28 with TRBJ1-2; 12 positions match TRBD1. CDR3 size: 18 residues. V lost 6 bases to trimming and J lost 8 bases; unmatched junction nucleotides: 19. Germline-derived CDR1 and CDR2 are MDHEN and SYDVKM. For the CDR3, the DNA is TGTGCCAGCAGCCCGGCCCTTGGAGGGACAGGGGGCGGTGGAGGCTACACCTTC. It translates to CASSPALGGTGGGGGYTF.

The rearrangement links TRBV7-2 to TRBJ2-7; D is perhaps TRBD2 (5 bases). The CDR3 runs 13 residues. Deletions cut 5 bases from V and 3 bases from J, with 11 bases between. Germline assignment: CDR1 SGHTA and CDR2 FQGNSA. CDR3 in amino acids: CASSPGVLYEQYF. The CDR3 nucleotides read TGTGCCAGCAGCCCCGGGGTACTCTACGAGCAGTACTTC.

This sequence joins TRBV6-1 and TRBJ1-5; D gene ambiguous. The CDR3 has 14 amino acids. CDR1 is MNHNS and CDR2 is SASEGT in the germline V gene. The V gene lost 3 bases and the J gene lost 1 base, with 7 bases spanning the gap. The CDR3 spells CASSEGQSNQPQHF. CDR3 sequence (DNA): TGTGCCAGCAGTGAGGGCCAGAGCAATCAGCCCCAGCATTTT.

The gene calls are TRBV5-1 and TRBJ2-7, with 9 bases fitting TRBD1. CDR1 and CDR2 (germline): SGHRS, YFSETQ. The CDR3 is made up of 14 amino acids. V shed 2 bases and J 6 bases; nucleotides not matched to a gene: 6. The CDR3 sequence: CASSFQDRGSEQYF. CDR3 DNA sequence: TGCGCCAGCAGCTTCCAGGACAGGGGCTCCGAGCAGTACTTC.

The J gene is TRBJ1-4, the V gene TRBV19; 9 bases align to TRBD1. Germline V lookup: CDR1 LNHDA, CDR2 SQIVND (reference sequence). This CDR3 is 17 amino acids long. V trimming: 7 bases; J trimming: 5 bases; junction bases outside the gene matches: 14. The CDR3 nucleotides are TGTGCCAGTAAACCTCCGGGACAGGGAAGGAGAAATGAAAAACTGTTTTTT. Translated, it gives CASKPPGQGRRNEKLFF.

The chain links TRBV2 to TRBJ2-1; 16 bases fit TRBD2. Germline V lookup: CDR1 SNHLY, CDR2 FYNNEI. With V trimmed by 11 bases and J by 8 bases, 6 bases remained unmatched. The CDR3 runs 14 residues. The CDR3 is CARSGTSGRDEQFF. The CDR3 DNA reads TGTGCCCGCTCCGGGACTAGCGGGAGGGATGAGCAGTTCTTC.

As regards this clone: Other DNA sequences in the sample encode the same CDR3. The chain couples TRBV15 to TRBJ2-3; maybe TRBD2 (5 bases). V shed 3 bases and J shed 6 bases, with 10 bases lying between them. The CDR3 totals 13 residues. The germline V gene encodes CDR1 LNHNV and CDR2 YYDKDF (reference sequence). CDR3 sequence reads: CATSSQLADTQYF. The CDR3 nucleotides are TGTGCCACCAGCAGTCAGTTAGCGGATACGCAGTATTTT.

This chain's CDR3 is CASSHRGTEAFF. The CDR3 DNA reads TGCGCCAGCAGCCACCGGGGAACTGAAGCTTTCTTT. This sequence joins TRBV4-1 and TRBJ1-1; no clear D. The length of the CDR3 is 12 residues. Germline CDR1 MGHRA, CDR2 YSYEKL. Between the trimmed V and J ends, which lost 3 bases and 5 bases, there was a span of 7 bases.

This clone has a single count. This chain uses TRBV28 with TRBJ1-5; 7 bases align to TRBD1. The germline CDR1 and CDR2 sequences are MDHEN and SYDVKM. The ends lost 6 bases at V and 4 bases at J; junction bases unmatched: 0. The CDR3 spans 12 residues. This CDR3 reads CASRTGNQPQHF. CDR3 sequence (DNA): TGTGCCAGCAGGACAGGGAATCAGCCCCAGCATTTT.

This rearrangement joins TRBV27 to TRBJ2-1; 10 bases map to TRBD2. V lost 7 bases to trimming and J lost 3 bases; unmatched junction nucleotides: 9. The CDR3 is made up of 16 amino acids. The germline gives CDR1 MNHEY, CDR2 SMNVEV (reference sequence). The CDR3: CASKLIGTSDYNEQFF. DNA of the CDR3: TGTGCCAGCAAACTCATCGGGACTAGCGACTACAATGAGCAGTTCTTC.

The genes are TRBV6-1 and TRBJ1-2; 7 positions match TRBD1. The junction had 7 bases not matched to a gene; V was cut back by 5 bases and J by 7 bases. The CDR3 spans 13 residues. CDR1 and CDR2 (germline): MNHNS, SASEGT. CDR3 nucleotides: TGTGCCAGCAGTCTAGACAGGGTTAGTGGCTACACCTTC. It encodes CASSLDRVSGYTF.

A few counts support this clone. V is TRBV5-4 and J is TRBJ2-7, with TRBD2 as a possible D gene (6 bases). Germline CDR1 reads SGHNT; CDR2 reads YYREEE (reference sequence). CDR3 size: 15 residues. Trimming removed 4 bases from V and 1 base from J, with 15 bases in between. CDR3 in amino acids: CASSEVVRGSYEQYF. The CDR3 nucleotides read TGTGCCAGCAGCGAGGTAGTTCGGGGGTCCTACGAGCAGTACTTC.

This chain uses TRBV29-1 with TRBJ2-5, with 8 bases that match TRBD1. CDR3 length: 15 amino acids. CDR1 and CDR2 (germline): SQVTM, ANQGSEA. V trimming: 4 bases; J trimming: 5 bases; junction bases outside the gene matches: 12. CDR3 sequence reads: CSVGSPPGGWETQYF. The CDR3 DNA reads TGCAGCGTTGGATCCCCTCCAGGGGGCTGGGAGACCCAGTACTTC.

The V call is TRBV15, the J call TRBJ2-1, with 7 bases lining up with TRBD2. The CDR3 sequence is 15 residues long. Per the germline V gene, CDR1 is LNHNV and CDR2 is YYDKDF (reference sequence). Trimming at V came to 5 bases and at J to 2 bases, leaving 6 bases not matched to a gene. The CDR3 DNA reads TGTGCCACCAGCGGGGGGGAGTTCACCTACAATGAGCAGTTCTTC. This gives the protein CATSGGEFTYNEQFF.

CDR3 protein: CASSFGDRGDEKLFF. The CDR3 DNA reads as TGCGCCAGCAGCTTCGGAGACAGGGGGGACGAAAAACTGTTTTTT. This sequence joins TRBV5-1 and TRBJ1-4; 9 nucleotides align to TRBD1. This CDR3 contains 15 residues. Germline lookup yields CDR1 SGHRS and CDR2 YFSETQ. V dropped 2 bases and J dropped 8; count of bases not matched to a gene: 7.

This chain uses TRBV30 with TRBJ2-7, with 9 bases lining up with TRBD2. This CDR3 is built from 15 residues. CDR1 GTSNPN and CDR2 SVGIG come from the germline V gene (reference sequence). V lost 0 bases, J lost 5 bases, and 8 bases stayed unmatched. DNA for the CDR3: TGTGCCTGGAGTGTACTCGCGGGGGGGTTCGACGAGCAGTACTTC. Its protein is CAWSVLAGGFDEQYF.